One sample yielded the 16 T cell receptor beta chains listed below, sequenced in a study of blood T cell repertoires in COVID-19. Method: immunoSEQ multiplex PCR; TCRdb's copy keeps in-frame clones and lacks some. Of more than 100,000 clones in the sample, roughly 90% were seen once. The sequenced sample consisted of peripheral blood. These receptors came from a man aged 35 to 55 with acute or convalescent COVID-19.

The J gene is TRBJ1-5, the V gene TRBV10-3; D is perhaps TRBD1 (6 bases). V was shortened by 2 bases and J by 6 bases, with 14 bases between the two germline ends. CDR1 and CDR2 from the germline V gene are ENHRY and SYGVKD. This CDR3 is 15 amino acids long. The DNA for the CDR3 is TGTGCCATCAGTGAGGATGCAGGGGTGGGTCAGCCCCAGCATTTT. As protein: CAISEDAGVGQPQHF.

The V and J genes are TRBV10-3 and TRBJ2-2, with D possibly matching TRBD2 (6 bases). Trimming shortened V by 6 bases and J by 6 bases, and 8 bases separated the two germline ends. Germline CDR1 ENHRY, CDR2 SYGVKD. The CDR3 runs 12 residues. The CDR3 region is CAIRDYAGELFF. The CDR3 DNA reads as TGTGCCATCAGGGACTATGCCGGGGAGCTGTTTTTT.

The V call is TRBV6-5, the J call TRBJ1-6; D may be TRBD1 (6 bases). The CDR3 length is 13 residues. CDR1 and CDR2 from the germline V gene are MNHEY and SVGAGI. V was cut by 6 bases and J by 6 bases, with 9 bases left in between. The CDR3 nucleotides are TGTGCCAGCAGCCGGGGGGCTAATTCACCCCTCCACTTT. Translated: CASSRGANSPLHF.

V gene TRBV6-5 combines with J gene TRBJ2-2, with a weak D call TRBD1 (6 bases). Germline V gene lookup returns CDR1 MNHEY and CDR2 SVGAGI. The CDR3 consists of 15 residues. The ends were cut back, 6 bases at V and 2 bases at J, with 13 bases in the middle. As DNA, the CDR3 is TGTGCCAGCAGCCTTACAGGGACCAACACCGGGGAGCTGTTTTTT. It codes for CASSLTGTNTGELFF.

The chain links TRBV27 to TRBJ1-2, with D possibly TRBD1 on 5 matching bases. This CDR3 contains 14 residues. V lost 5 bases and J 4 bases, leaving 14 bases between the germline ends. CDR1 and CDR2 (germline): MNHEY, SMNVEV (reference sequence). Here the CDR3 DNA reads TGTGCCAGCAGTCAGGGTGGATTTCGCTATGGCTACACCTTC. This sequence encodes CASSQGGFRYGYTF.

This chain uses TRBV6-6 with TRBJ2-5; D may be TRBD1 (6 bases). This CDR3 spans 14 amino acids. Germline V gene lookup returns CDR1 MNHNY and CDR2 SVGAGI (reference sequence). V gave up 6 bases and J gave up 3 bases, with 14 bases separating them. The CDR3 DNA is TGTGCCAGCAGCTCCCCGGACAGAAAAGAGACCCAGTACTTC. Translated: CASSSPDRKETQYF.

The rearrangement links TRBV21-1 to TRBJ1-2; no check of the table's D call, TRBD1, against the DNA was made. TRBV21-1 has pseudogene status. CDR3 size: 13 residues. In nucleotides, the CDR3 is TGTGCCAACAAGACAGGGGGCTTAAATGGCTACACCTTC. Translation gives CANKTGGLNGYTF.

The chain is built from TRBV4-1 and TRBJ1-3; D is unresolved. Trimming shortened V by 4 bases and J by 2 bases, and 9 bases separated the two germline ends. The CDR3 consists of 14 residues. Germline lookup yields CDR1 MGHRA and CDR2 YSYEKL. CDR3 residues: CASSPGGTGNTIYF. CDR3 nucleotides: TGCGCCAGCAGCCCAGGAGGAACTGGAAACACCATATATTTT.

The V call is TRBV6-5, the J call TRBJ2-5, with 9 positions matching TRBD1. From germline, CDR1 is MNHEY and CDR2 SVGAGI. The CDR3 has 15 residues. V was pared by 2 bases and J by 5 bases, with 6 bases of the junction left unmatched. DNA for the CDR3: TGTGCCAGCAGTTACCCCTGGACAGGGGAGGAGACCCAGTACTTC. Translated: CASSYPWTGEETQYF.

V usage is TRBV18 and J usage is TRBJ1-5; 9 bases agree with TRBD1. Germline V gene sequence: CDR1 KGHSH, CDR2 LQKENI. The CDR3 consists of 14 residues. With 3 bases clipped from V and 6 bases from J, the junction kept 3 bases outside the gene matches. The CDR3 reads CASSPGQGGQPQHF. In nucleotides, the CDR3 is TGTGCCAGCTCACCGGGACAGGGCGGTCAGCCCCAGCATTTT. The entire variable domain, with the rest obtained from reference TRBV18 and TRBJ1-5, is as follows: NAGVMQNPRHLVRRRGQEARLRCSPMKGHSHVYWYRQLPEEGLKFMVYLQKENIIDESGMPKERFSAEFPKEGPSILRIQQVVRGDSAAYFCASSPGQGGQPQHFGDGTRLSIL.

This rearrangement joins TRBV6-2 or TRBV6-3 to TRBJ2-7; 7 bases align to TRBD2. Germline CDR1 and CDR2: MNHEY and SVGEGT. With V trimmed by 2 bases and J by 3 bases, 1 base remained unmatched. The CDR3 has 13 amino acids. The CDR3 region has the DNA TGTGCCAGCAGTTACCGGGAGGACTACGAGCAGTACTTC. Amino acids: CASSYREDYEQYF.

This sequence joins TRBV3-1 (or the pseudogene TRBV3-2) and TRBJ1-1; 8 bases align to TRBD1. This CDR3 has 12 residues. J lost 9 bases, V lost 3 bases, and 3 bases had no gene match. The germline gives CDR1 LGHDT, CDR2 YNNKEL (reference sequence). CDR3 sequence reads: CASSHGQGKAFF. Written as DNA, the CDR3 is TGTGCCAGCAGCCACGGACAGGGAAAAGCTTTCTTT.

CDR3: CASSSAGGRYNEQFF. The CDR3 coding sequence is TGTGCCAGCAGCTCTGCGGGAGGGCGGTACAATGAGCAGTTCTTC. The genes are TRBV14 and TRBJ2-1; TRBD2 aligns across 9 bases. The germline V gene encodes CDR1 SGHDN and CDR2 FVKESK. V shed 5 bases, J shed 4 bases, and the junction held 6 bases outside the gene matches. This CDR3 comprises 15 residues.

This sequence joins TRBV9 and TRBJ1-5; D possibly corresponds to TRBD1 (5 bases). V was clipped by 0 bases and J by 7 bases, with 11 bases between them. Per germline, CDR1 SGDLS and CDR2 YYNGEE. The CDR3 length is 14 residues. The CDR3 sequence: CASSVESGLQPQHF. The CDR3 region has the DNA TGTGCCAGCAGCGTAGAGTCAGGGTTGCAGCCCCAGCATTTT. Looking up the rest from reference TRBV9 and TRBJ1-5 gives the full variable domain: DSGVTQTPKHLITATGQRVTLRCSPRSGDLSVYWYQQSLDQGLQFLIQYYNGEERAKGNILERFSAQQFPDLHSELNLSSLELGDSALYFCASSVESGLQPQHFGDGTRLSIL.

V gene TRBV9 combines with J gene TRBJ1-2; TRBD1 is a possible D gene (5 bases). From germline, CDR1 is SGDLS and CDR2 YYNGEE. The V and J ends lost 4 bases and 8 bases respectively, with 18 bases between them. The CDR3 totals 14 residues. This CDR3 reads CASSPLRGGEGYTF. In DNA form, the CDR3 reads TGTGCCAGCAGCCCATTGCGGGGAGGGGAAGGCTACACCTTC.

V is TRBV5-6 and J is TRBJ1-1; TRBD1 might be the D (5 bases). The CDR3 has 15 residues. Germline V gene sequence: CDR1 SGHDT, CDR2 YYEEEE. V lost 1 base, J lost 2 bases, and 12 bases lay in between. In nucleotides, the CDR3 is TGTGCCAGCAGCTTGTATCGTGACAGAAACACTGAAGCTTTCTTT. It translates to CASSLYRDRNTEAFF.